The next 9 T cell receptor beta chains were all read from a single sample in a study of CDR3 diversity in severe acne. MiXCR, applied by TCRdb to the PCR reads, yields one record per CDR3 protein. Of roughly 81,000 distinct CDR3 sequences detected, about 52% appear once; the ten largest clones hold roughly 9.1%. The specimen was blood. These TCRs come from a male donor in good health, serving as a control.

This clonotype showed up many times. This chain uses TRBV7-6 with TRBJ1-4; a weak D match, TRBD1 (6 bases). Germline V lookup: CDR1 SGHVS, CDR2 FNYEAQ. The length of the CDR3 is 14 residues. With 2 bases removed from V and 8 bases from J, the gap between germline ends came to 12 bases. The CDR3 DNA reads as TGTGCCAGCAGCTTAACAGGGAGCAGCGAAAAACTGTTTTTT. It codes for CASSLTGSSEKLFF.

This clonotype has a count of ten or more. The chain joins TRBV11-2 to TRBJ1-2, with D unclear. Trimming shortened V by 5 bases and J by 1 base, and 17 bases separated the two germline ends. This CDR3 contains 16 residues. Germline V gene lookup returns CDR1 SGHAT and CDR2 FQNNGV. The CDR3 coding sequence is TGTGCCAGCAGCCCCGGGCGGCAGCTTCTTAACTATGGCTACACCTTC. Its translation: CASSPGRQLLNYGYTF.

In this sample, this clonotype turned up a few times. The genes are TRBV4-1 and TRBJ2-7; 11 nucleotides match TRBD2. CDR1 is MGHRA, CDR2 YSYEKL, per germline. Trimming took 1 base from V and 3 from J; bases not matched to a gene: 5. This CDR3 comprises 16 residues. The CDR3 spells CASSQALAGEYYEQYF. DNA of the CDR3: TGCGCCAGCAGCCAAGCACTAGCGGGAGAATACTACGAGCAGTACTTC.

This rearrangement joins TRBV6-4 to TRBJ2-1; weak D call: TRBD1 (6 bases). From germline, CDR1 is MRHNA and CDR2 SNTAGT. Trimming stripped 2 bases from V and 4 bases from J, with 12 bases between. CDR3 size: 15 residues. The CDR3 DNA follows: TGTGCCAGCAGTGACCGGGACACCGCTTACAATGAGCAGTTCTTC. Amino acid sequence: CASSDRDTAYNEQFF.

By share, this clonotype ranks as medium-sized. V and J are TRBV12-3 or TRBV12-4 and TRBJ2-1; D gene uncertain. The CDR3 spans 14 residues. The V and J ends lost 5 bases and 5 bases respectively, with 13 bases between them. CDR3 nucleotide sequence: TGTGCCAGCAGTCCGCAGGATGGGGACAATGAGCAGTTCTTC. Translating it yields CASSPQDGDNEQFF.

This clonotype was counted between two and nine times. This chain links TRBV7-2 with TRBJ2-7; the match to TRBD2 covers 12 bases. This CDR3 has 18 amino acids. V gave up 5 bases and J gave up 3 bases; unmatched junction bases: 14. Germline CDR1 reads SGHTA; CDR2 reads FQGNSA. The CDR3 is CASSTGTSGLRRGYEQYF. CDR3 sequence (DNA): TGTGCCAGCAGCACCGGGACTAGCGGGTTAAGAAGGGGCTACGAGCAGTACTTC.

V usage is TRBV20-1 and J usage is TRBJ2-3; 16 positions match TRBD2. With V trimmed by 3 bases and J by 3 bases, 3 bases remained unmatched. CDR1 and CDR2 (germline): DFQATT, SNEGSKA (reference sequence). The CDR3 totals 16 residues. The CDR3 loop reads CSARGLAGGPTDTQYF. CDR3 nucleotide sequence: TGCAGTGCTAGGGGACTAGCGGGAGGGCCAACAGATACGCAGTATTTT.

The CDR3 DNA reads TGCAGCCCTAGACTAGCGGGAGGGTCAGGGGAGCAGTTCTTC. It specifies CSPRLAGGSGEQFF. The chain combines TRBV29-1 with TRBJ2-1, with 14 bases that match TRBD2. Germline V lookup: CDR1 SQVTM, CDR2 ANQGSEA. Germline trimming cut 8 bases from V and 10 bases from J; bases unmatched to any gene: 10. The CDR3 is 14 residues long.

Relative to its sample, this clonotype is medium-sized (0.01 to 0.1%). J is TRBJ1-2 and V is TRBV20-1, with D perhaps TRBD1 (6 bases). Per germline, CDR1 DFQATT and CDR2 SNEGSKA (reference sequence). V lost 3 bases and J lost 3, with 11 bases in between. CDR3 length: 13 amino acids. In DNA, the CDR3 is TGCAGTGCTAGCCAGGGGCAGTACTATGGCTACACCTTC. It encodes CSASQGQYYGYTF.